These T cell receptor beta chains were read from a single sample in a study of Ad26.COV2.S vaccination and SARS-CoV-2 variants. Assay used: immunoSEQ multiplex PCR; TCRdb lists only in-frame clones, some missing. This sample carries nearly 400,000 clones, 70% to 90% of them seen once, and the ten largest clones take 1.9%. The input for sequencing was peripheral blood, taken in a trial of Ad26.COV2.S vaccine versus placebo. The receptors here all came from a person aged 18-65 years who received the Ad26.COV2.S COVID-19 vaccine or a placebo. The CDR3 runs from the conserved cysteine through the conserved F or W. A D gene is named only where the DNA matches it firmly. The listing skips clone size in some rows; elsewhere it reads once, few, many or a size class.

TRBD1	TRBV6-5	.	TRBJ2-7	CASSPTGLPYEQYF	TGTGCCAGCAGTCCGACAGGGCTCCCCTACGAGCAGTACTTC
TRBD1	TRBV28	.	TRBJ1-6	CASSPGTVNSPLHF	TGTGCCAGCAGCCCCGGGACAGTTAATTCACCCCTCCACTTT
.	TRBV6-5	.	TRBJ1-2	CASSPGGPGYGYTF	TGTGCCAGCAGTCCCGGGGGGCCGGGATATGGCTACACCTTC
.	TRBV25-1	.	TRBJ1-1	CASSDIGVLVAFF	TGTGCCAGCAGTGACATCGGGGTTTTGGTAGCTTTCTTT
.	TRBV3-1/TRBV3-2	.	TRBJ1-1	CASSQVSEAFF	TGTGCCAGCAGCCAGGTAAGTGAAGCTTTCTTT
.	TRBV6-5	few	TRBJ2-1	CASSRTWGNNEQFF	TGTGCCAGCAGTAGGACGTGGGGGAACAATGAGCAGTTCTTC
TRBD1	TRBV10-3	many	TRBJ2-1	CAISEVPGQGINEQFF	TGTGCCATCAGTGAGGTACCGGGACAGGGAATCAATGAGCAGTTCTTC
.	TRBV6-5	once	TRBJ2-1	CASCPSSYNEQFF	TGTGCCAGCTGCCCGAGCTCCTACAATGAGCAGTTCTTC
.	TRBV29-1	.	TRBJ1-1	CSVKGVRGLAFF	TGCAGCGTGAAGGGGGTGAGGGGTCTAGCTTTCTTT
TRBD1	TRBV27	.	TRBJ2-1	CASSFTRNRGLGYNEQFF	TGTGCCAGCAGTTTCACGCGTAACAGGGGATTAGGGTACAATGAGCAGTTCTTC
.	TRBV27	.	TRBJ2-3	CASSQLGGDTQYF	TGTGCCAGCAGCCAACTAGGGGGGGATACGCAGTATTTT
.	TRBV2	.	TRBJ1-2	CASSEIGARGDGYTF	TGTGCCAGCAGTGAAATTGGGGCCAGGGGCGATGGCTACACCTTC
TRBD1	TRBV5-1	.	TRBJ1-3	CASRQQGGSGNTIYF	TGCGCCAGCAGACAACAGGGGGGGTCTGGAAACACCATATATTTT
TRBD1	TRBV6-5	once	TRBJ2-7	CASSYRTGGNEQYF	TGTGCCAGCAGTTACCGGACAGGGGGCAACGAGCAGTACTTC
.	TRBV6-5	.	TRBJ2-1	CASSPGDEQFF	TGTGCCAGCAGCCCAGGGGATGAGCAGTTCTTC
.	TRBV5-1	.	TRBJ2-1	CASSLAGVGYNEQFF	TGCGCCAGCAGCTTGGCGGGAGTGGGCTACAATGAGCAGTTCTTC
.	TRBV29-1	.	TRBJ1-1	CSVDGDNTEAFF	TGCAGCGTTGATGGGGATAACACTGAAGCTTTCTTT
.	TRBV27	.	TRBJ2-7	CASSSQGLLIEQYF	TGTGCCAGCAGTTCACAGGGCCTCCTTATCGAGCAGTACTTC
.	TRBV21-1	.	TRBJ1-5	CASSKRNPRVNQPQHF	TGTGCCAGCTCCAAAAGAAACCCTAGAGTCAATCAGCCCCAGCATTTT
TRBD2	TRBV13	.	TRBJ2-1	CASSPSPSSGVYNEQFF	TGTGCCAGCAGCCCCTCCCCCTCCAGCGGGGTGTACAATGAGCAGTTCTTC
.	TRBV10-3	.	TRBJ1-1	CAISGFNEAFF	TGTGCCATCAGTGGGTTTAATGAAGCTTTCTTT
TRBD1	TRBV7-9	.	TRBJ2-5	CASSMPTGKVETQYF	TGTGCCAGCAGCATGCCGACAGGGAAGGTAGAGACCCAGTACTTC
.	TRBV6-1	.	TRBJ2-7	CASSEAMATYYEQYF	TGTGCCAGCAGTGAAGCGATGGCGACTTACTACGAGCAGTACTTC
.	TRBV10-2	few	TRBJ1-5	CASSAGRFNQPQHF	TGCGCCAGCAGTGCAGGGCGCTTCAATCAGCCCCAGCATTTT
TRBD2	TRBV30	.	TRBJ2-1	CAWGGTSGSVNEQFF	TGTGCCTGGGGCGGGACTAGCGGGAGTGTGAATGAGCAGTTCTTC
TRBD1	TRBV2	.	TRBJ1-5	CASSPPGGPNQPQHF	TGTGCCAGCAGTCCGCCAGGGGGCCCCAATCAGCCCCAGCATTTT
.	TRBV2	.	TRBJ1-4	CASTSSAQRGEKLFF	TGTGCCAGCACCTCGTCGGCACAAAGGGGTGAAAAACTGTTTTTT
.	TRBV9	once	TRBJ1-2	CASSEGTDSSGSGYTF	TGTGCCAGCAGCGAGGGGACCGATTCCTCGGGTTCTGGCTACACCTTC
TRBD1	TRBV13	.	TRBJ2-3	CASSWDRITDTQYF	TGTGCCAGCAGTTGGGACAGAATCACAGATACGCAGTATTTT
.	TRBV6-4	.	TRBJ2-6	CASSDSSGHSGANVLTF	TGTGCCAGCAGTGACTCTAGCGGACACTCTGGGGCCAACGTCCTGACTTTC
.	TRBV5-4	.	TRBJ1-5	CASSLGVNSNQPQHF	TGTGCCAGCAGCTTGGGAGTAAATAGCAATCAGCCCCAGCATTTT
TRBD1	TRBV6-1	few	TRBJ1-6	CASSDPGQGPSSYNSPLHF	TGTGCCAGCAGTGATCCGGGACAGGGGCCGAGCTCCTATAATTCACCCCTCCACTTT
.	TRBV10-2	few	TRBJ2-5	CASRGTWGGSETQYF	TGCGCCAGCAGGGGGACATGGGGGGGTTCTGAGACCCAGTACTTC
TRBD1	TRBV10-3	once	TRBJ1-4	CATGTGSTNEKLFF	TGTGCCACGGGGACAGGTTCAACTAATGAAAAACTGTTTTTT
TRBD1	TRBV18	.	TRBJ2-7	CASSLGLQGVDYEQYF	TGTGCCAGCTCATTGGGGCTACAGGGGGTGGACTACGAGCAGTACTTC
.	TRBV12-5	.	TRBJ2-3	CATGRGRNTDTQYF	TGTGCAACGGGGCGTGGCAGAAATACAGATACGCAGTATTTT
.	TRBV12-3/TRBV12-4	.	TRBJ2-1	CASSYGVRNEQFF	TGTGCCAGCAGTTATGGCGTAAGGAATGAGCAGTTCTTC
.	TRBV24-1	.	TRBJ2-7	CATSDGVGDEQYF	TGTGCCACCAGTGATGGAGTCGGGGACGAGCAGTACTTC
.	TRBV7-9	.	TRBJ1-4	CASSLDGSGQEKLFF	TGTGCCAGCAGCTTAGATGGCAGTGGGCAGGAAAAACTGTTTTTT
TRBD2	TRBV15	.	TRBJ2-1	CATSRGLAGEQFF	TGTGCCACCAGCCGCGGACTAGCCGGTGAGCAGTTCTTC
.	TRBV30	.	TRBJ2-7	CAWGLEYEQYF	TGTGCCTGGGGGCTTGAGTACGAGCAGTACTTC
.	TRBV7-9	.	TRBJ2-3	CASSFGPLRSTDTQYF	TGTGCCAGCAGCTTCGGGCCTCTTAGGAGCACAGATACGCAGTATTTT
.	TRBV5-1	.	TRBJ1-3	CASSLAGGSGNTIYF	TGCGCCAGCAGCTTGGCGGGGGGCTCTGGAAACACCATATATTTT
TRBD2	TRBV30	.	TRBJ2-1	CAWSTGGVEQFF	TGTGCCTGGAGTACGGGAGGGGTTGAGCAGTTCTTC
TRBD1	TRBV5-4	.	TRBJ1-3	CASSLTGDSNTIYF	TGTGCCAGCAGCCTAACAGGGGACAGCAACACCATATATTTT
.	TRBV7-2	.	TRBJ1-3	CASSPMGLSGNTIYF	TGTGCCAGCAGCCCAATGGGGCTCTCTGGAAACACCATATATTTT
.	TRBV7-9	.	TRBJ2-7	CASSLGSYEQYF	TGTGCCAGCAGCTTAGGCTCCTACGAGCAGTACTTC
.	TRBV29-1	.	TRBJ2-3	CSVDGRQGGDTQYF	TGCAGCGTTGATGGTAGACAGGGAGGAGATACGCAGTATTTT
.	TRBV24-1	.	TRBJ2-1	CATSVGTLVNNEQFF	TGTGCCACCAGTGTCGGGACGTTGGTTAACAATGAGCAGTTCTTC
.	TRBV5-4	once	TRBJ1-2	CASSETDLLYGYTF	TGTGCCAGCAGCGAGACGGACCTCCTCTATGGCTACACCTTC